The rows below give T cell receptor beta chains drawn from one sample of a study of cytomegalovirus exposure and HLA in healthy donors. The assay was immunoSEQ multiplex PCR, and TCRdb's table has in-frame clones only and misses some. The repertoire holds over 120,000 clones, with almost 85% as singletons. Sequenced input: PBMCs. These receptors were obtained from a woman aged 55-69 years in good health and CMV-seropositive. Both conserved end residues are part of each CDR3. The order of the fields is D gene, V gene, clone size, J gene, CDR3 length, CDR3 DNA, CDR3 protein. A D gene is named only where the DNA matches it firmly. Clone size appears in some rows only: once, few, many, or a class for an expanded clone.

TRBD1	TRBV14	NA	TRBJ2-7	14	TGTGCCAGCAGCTTCCGACAGGGGTTTTACGAGCAGTACTTC	CASSFRQGFYEQYF
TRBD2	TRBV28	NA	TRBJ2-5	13	TGTGCCAGCGCCGGGGAGGGCCGAGAGACCCAGTACTTC	CASAGEGRETQYF
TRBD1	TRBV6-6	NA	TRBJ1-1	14	TGTGCCAGCAGTCTTCAGGGGGTGGACACTGAAGCTTTCTTT	CASSLQGVDTEAFF
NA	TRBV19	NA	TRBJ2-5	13	TGTGCCAGTAGTACCCCCGGGAGAGAGACCCAGTACTTC	CASSTPGRETQYF
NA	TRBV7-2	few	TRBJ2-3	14	TGTGCCAGCAGCACGGGACTCCGTACAGATACGCAGTATTTT	CASSTGLRTDTQYF
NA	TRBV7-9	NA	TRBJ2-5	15	TGTGCCAGCAGCTTAGTAGGTAGGGGCCAAGAGACCCAGTACTTC	CASSLVGRGQETQYF
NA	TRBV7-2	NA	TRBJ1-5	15	TGTGCCAGCAGCTTAGAGCGGGGTAGCAATCAGCCCCAGCATTTT	CASSLERGSNQPQHF
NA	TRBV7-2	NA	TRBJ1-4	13	TGTGCCAGCAGCTCTGGACAGAATGAAAAACTGTTTTTT	CASSSGQNEKLFF
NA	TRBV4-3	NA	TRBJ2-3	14	TGCGCCAGCAGCCAAGAAACGGGCACAGATACGCAGTATTTT	CASSQETGTDTQYF
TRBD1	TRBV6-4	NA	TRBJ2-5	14	TGTGCCAGCAGTGCCGGGACAGTCCAAGAGACCCAGTACTTC	CASSAGTVQETQYF
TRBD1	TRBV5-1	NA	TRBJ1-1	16	TGCGCCAGCAGCTTCTCTATAGCAGGACAGGGGGCTGAAGCTTTCTTT	CASSFSIAGQGAEAFF
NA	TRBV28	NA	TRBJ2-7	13	TGTGCCAGCAGCCCTAGAGTAACCTACGAGCAGTACTTC	CASSPRVTYEQYF
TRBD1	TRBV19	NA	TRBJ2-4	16	TGTGCCAGTAGTATCTCCACCGGGACAGGAGAAAACATTCAGTACTTC	CASSISTGTGENIQYF